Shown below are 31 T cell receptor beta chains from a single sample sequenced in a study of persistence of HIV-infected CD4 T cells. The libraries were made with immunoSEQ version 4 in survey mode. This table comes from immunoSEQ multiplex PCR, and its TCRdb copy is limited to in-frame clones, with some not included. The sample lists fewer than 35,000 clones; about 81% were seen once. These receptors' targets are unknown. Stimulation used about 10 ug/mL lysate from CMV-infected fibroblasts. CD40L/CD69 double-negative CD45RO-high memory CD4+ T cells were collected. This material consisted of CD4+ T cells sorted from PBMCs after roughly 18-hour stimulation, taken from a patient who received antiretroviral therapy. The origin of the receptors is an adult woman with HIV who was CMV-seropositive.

CDR3 nucleotides: TGTGCCAGCAGGTTCTACGACAGAGATAATTCACCCCTCCACTTT. Translated: CASRFYDRDNSPLHF. The V gene is TRBV3-1 (or the pseudogene TRBV3-2), the J gene TRBJ1-6; weak D call: TRBD1 (5 bases). This CDR3 spans 15 amino acids. CDR1 and CDR2 (germline): LGHDT, YNNKEL (reference sequence). The germline V and J ends were trimmed by 6 bases and 5 bases, with 14 bases remaining between them.

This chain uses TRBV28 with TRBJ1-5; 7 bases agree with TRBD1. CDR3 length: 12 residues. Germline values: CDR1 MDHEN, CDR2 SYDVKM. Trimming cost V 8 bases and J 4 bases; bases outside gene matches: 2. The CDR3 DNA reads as TGTGCCAGCGGGACAGCAAATCAGCCCCAGCATTTT. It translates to CASGTANQPQHF.

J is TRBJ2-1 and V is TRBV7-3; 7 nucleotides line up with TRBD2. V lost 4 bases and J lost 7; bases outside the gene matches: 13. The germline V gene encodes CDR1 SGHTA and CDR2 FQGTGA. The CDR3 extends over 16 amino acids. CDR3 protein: CASSSRGLGSGNEQFF. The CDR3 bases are TGTGCCAGCAGCTCAAGGGGCCTGGGTAGCGGGAATGAGCAGTTCTTC.

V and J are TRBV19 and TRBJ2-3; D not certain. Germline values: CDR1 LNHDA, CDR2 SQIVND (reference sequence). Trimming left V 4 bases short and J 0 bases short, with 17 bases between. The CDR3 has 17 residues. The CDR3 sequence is CASSKVVATTSTDTQYF. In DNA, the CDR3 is TGTGCCAGTAGTAAGGTTGTGGCTACCACTAGCACAGATACGCAGTATTTT.

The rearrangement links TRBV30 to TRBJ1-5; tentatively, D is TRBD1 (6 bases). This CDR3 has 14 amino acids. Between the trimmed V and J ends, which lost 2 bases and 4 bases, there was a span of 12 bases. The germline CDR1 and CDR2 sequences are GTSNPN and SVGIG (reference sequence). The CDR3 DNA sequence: TGTGCCTGGAGTCCCAGGGGATGGAATCAGCCCCAGCATTTT. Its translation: CAWSPRGWNQPQHF.

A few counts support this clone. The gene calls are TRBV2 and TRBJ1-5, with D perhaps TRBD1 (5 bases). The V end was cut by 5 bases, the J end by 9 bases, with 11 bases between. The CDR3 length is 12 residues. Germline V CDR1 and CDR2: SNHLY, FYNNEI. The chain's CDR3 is CASSKGKSPQHF. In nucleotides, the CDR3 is TGTGCCAGCAGTAAGGGGAAATCGCCCCAGCATTTT.

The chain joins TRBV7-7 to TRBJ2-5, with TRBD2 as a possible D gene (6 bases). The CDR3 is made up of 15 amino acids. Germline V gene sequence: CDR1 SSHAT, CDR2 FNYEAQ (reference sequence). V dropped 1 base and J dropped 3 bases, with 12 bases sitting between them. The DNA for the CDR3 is TGTGCCAGCAGCTTAGGGAGGGTCCTGGAAGAGACCCAGTACTTC. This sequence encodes CASSLGRVLEETQYF.

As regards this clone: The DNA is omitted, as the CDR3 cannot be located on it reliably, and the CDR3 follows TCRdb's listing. The CDR3 sequence: CASSDVGQGNLGGTF. V is TRBV6-1 and J is TRBJ1-2; the D call TRBD1 from the table was never checked on the DNA. Looked up from germline, CDR1 is MNHNS and CDR2 is SASEGT. The CDR3 has 15 residues if both end residues are counted.

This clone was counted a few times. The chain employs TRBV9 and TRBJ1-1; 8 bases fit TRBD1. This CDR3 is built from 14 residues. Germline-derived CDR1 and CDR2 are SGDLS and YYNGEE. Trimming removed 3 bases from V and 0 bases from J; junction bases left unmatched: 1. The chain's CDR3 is CASSGTGLNTEAFF. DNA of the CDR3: TGTGCCAGCAGCGGGACAGGGCTGAACACTGAAGCTTTCTTT.

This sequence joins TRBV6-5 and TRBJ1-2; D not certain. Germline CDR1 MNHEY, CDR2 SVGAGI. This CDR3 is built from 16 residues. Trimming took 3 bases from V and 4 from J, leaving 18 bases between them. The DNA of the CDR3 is TGTGCCAGCAGTTATAAACCGGCCCCCCGAGGCTATGGCTACACCTTC. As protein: CASSYKPAPRGYGYTF.

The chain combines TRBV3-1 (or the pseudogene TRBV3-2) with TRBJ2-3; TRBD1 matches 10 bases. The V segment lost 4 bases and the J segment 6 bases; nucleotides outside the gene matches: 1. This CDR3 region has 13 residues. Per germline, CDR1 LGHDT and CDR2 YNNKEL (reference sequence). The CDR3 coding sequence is TGTGCCAGCAGCCGGACAGGGGGGGATACGCAGTATTTT. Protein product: CASSRTGGDTQYF.

The CDR3 sequence: CASSFKSPSSGNTIYF. The CDR3 nucleotides read TGTGCCAGCAGCTTCAAGAGCCCCTCCTCTGGAAACACCATATATTTT. The rearrangement links TRBV5-4 to TRBJ1-3, with D unresolved. Looked up from germline, CDR1 is SGHNT and CDR2 is YYREEE (reference sequence). The CDR3 extends over 16 amino acids. The germline V and J ends were trimmed by 2 bases and 0 bases, with 12 bases remaining between them.

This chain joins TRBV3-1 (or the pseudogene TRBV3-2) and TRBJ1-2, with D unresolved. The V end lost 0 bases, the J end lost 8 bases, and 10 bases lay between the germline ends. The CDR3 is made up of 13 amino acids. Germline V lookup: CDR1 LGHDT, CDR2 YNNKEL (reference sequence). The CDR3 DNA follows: TGTGCCAGCAGCCAAGATATTCAATCCGGCTACACCTTC. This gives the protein CASSQDIQSGYTF.

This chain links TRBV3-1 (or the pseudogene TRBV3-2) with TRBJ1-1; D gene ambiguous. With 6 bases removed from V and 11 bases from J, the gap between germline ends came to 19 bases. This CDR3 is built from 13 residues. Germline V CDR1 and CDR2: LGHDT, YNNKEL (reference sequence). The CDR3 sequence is CASSLLSGDLAFF. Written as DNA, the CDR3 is TGTGCCAGCAGTCTCCTTTCTGGGGATTTGGCTTTCTTT.

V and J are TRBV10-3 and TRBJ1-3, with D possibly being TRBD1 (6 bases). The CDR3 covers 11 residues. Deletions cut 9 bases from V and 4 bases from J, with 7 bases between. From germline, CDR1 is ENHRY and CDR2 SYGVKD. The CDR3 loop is CAIDRGNTIYF. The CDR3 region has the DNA TGTGCCATAGACAGGGGAAACACCATATATTTT.

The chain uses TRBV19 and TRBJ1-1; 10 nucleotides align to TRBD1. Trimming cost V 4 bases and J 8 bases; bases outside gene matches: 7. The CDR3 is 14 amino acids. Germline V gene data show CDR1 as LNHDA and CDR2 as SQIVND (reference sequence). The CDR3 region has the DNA TGTGCCAGTAGTACTCCGACAGGGGGCTTAGAAGCTTTCTTT. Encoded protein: CASSTPTGGLEAFF.

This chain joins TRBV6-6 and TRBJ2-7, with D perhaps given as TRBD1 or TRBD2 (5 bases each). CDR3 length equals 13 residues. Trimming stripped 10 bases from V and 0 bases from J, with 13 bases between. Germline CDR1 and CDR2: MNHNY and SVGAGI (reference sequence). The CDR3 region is CAIWDGSSYEQYF. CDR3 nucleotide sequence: TGTGCCATCTGGGACGGCAGCTCCTACGAGCAGTACTTC.

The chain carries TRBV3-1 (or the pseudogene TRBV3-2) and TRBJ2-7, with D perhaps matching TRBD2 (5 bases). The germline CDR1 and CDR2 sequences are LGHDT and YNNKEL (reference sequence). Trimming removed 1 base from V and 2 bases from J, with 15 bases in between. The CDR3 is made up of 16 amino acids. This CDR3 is CASSQGSLVDPYEQYF. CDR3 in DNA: TGTGCCAGCAGCCAAGGTTCACTAGTCGATCCCTACGAGCAGTACTTC.

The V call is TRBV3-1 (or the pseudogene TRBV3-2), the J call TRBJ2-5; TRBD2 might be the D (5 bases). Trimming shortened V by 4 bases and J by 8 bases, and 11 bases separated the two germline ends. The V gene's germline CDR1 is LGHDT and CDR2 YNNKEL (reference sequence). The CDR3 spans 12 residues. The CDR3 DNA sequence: TGTGCCAGCAGCCGGTCTAGCAGCACCCAGTACTTC. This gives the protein CASSRSSSTQYF.

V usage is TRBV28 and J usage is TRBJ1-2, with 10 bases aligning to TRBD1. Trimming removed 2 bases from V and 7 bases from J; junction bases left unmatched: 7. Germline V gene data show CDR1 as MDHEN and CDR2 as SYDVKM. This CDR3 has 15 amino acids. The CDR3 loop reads CASSLTQTGGGGYTF. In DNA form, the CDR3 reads TGTGCCAGCAGTTTAACCCAGACAGGGGGCGGTGGCTACACCTTC.

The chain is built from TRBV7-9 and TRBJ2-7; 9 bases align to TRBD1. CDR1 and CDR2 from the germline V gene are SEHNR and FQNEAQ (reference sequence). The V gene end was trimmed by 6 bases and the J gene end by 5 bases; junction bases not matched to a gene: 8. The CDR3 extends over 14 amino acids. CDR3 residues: CASRVSGQGNEQYF. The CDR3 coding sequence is TGTGCCAGCAGGGTCTCTGGACAGGGGAACGAGCAGTACTTC.

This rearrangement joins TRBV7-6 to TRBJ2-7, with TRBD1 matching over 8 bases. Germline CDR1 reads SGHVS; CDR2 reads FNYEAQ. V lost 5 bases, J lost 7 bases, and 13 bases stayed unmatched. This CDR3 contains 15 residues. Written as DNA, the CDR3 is TGTGCCAGCAGCGTGGGGACAGGACATACGAAGGAGCAGTACTTC. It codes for CASSVGTGHTKEQYF.

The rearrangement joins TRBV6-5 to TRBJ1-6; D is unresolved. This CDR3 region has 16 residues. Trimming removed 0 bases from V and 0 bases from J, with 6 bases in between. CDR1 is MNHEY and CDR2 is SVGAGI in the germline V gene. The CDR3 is CASSYSGSSYNSPLHF. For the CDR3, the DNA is TGTGCCAGCAGTTACTCAGGGAGCTCCTATAATTCACCCCTCCACTTT.

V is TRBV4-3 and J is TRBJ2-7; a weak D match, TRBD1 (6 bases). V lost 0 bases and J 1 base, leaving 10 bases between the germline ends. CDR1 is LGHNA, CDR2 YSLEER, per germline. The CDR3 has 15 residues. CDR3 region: CASSQDDTGSYEQYF. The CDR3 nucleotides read TGCGCCAGCAGCCAAGACGACACAGGGTCCTACGAGCAGTACTTC.

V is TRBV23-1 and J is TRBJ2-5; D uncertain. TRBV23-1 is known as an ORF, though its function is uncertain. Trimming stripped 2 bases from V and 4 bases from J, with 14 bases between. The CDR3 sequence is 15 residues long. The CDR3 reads CASSQRQPRSETQYF. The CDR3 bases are TGCGCCAGCAGTCAAAGACAACCACGATCAGAGACCCAGTACTTC.

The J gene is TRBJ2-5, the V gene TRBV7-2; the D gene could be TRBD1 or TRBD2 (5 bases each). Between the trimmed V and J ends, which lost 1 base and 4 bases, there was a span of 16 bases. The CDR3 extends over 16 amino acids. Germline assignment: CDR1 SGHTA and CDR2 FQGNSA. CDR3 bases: TGTGCCAGCAGCTTAGGGGGGTGGGCTTCCACAGAGACCCAGTACTTC. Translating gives CASSLGGWASTETQYF.

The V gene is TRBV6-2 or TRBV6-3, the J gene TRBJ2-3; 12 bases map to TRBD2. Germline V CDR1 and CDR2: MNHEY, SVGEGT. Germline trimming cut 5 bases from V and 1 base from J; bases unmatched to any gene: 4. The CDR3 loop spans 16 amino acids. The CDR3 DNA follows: TGTGCCAGCAGTCCGAGGACTAGCGGGGGCACAGATACGCAGTATTTT. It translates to CASSPRTSGGTDTQYF.

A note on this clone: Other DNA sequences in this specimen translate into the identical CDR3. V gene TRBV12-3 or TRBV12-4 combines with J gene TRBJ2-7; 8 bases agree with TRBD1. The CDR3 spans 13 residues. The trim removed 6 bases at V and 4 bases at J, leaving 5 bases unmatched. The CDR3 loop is CASRRTGSYEQYF. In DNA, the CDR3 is TGTGCCAGCAGGAGGACAGGGTCATACGAGCAGTACTTC.

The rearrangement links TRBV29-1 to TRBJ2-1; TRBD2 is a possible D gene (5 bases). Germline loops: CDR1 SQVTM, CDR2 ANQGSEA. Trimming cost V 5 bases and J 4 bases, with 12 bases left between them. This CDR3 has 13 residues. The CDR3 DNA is TGCAGCGTTCTGGGTGAGGGTTACAATGAGCAGTTCTTC. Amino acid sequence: CSVLGEGYNEQFF.

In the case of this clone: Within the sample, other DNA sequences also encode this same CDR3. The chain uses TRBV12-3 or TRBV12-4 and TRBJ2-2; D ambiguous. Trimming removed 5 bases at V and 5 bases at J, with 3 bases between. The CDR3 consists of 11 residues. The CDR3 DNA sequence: TGTGCCAGCAGTCGAACCGGGGAGCTGTTTTTT. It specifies CASSRTGELFF.

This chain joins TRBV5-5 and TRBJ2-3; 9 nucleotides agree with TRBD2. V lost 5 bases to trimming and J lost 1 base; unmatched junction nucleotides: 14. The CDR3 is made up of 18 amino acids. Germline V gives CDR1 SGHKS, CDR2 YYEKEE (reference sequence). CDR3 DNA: TGTGCCAGCAGGTTGTCAAGCGGGGGGCCGTCTCGCACAGATACGCAGTATTTT. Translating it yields CASRLSSGGPSRTDTQYF.